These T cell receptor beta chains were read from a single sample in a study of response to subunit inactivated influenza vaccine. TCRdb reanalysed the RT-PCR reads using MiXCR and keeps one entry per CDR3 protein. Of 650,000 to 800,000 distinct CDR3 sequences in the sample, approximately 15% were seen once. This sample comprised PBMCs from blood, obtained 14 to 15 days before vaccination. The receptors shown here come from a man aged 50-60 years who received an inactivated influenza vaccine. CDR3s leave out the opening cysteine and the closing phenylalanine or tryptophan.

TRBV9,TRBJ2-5,ASSPRQGTQRETQY
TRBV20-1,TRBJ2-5,SARQGQETQY
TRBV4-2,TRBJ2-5,ASSQGGRQGQETQY
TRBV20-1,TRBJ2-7,SARSSTNFPPFYEQY
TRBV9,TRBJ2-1,ASSVGTSGGLSSYNEQF
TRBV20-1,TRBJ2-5,SAEGQGGGTQY
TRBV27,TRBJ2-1,ASSLILAGGPSNEQF
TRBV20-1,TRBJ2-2,STSGGRNTGELF
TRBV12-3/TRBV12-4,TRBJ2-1,ASITAGGSYNEQF
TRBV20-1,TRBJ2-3,SATGLAGFTDTQY
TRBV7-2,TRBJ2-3,ASSQGHRTDTQY
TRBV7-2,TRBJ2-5,ASSSQGTQY
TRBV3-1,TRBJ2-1,ASSQESPLVLGNEQF
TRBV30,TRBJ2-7,AWSVGTAAYEQY
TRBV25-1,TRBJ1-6,ATALMNSPLH
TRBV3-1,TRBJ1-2,ASSSYGRGGYT
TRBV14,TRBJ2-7,ASSPPRTGVDEQY
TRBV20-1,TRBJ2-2,SARSRTNTGELF
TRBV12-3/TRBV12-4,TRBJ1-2,ASSLEKGRGYT
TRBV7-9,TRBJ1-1,ASSLEVEAF
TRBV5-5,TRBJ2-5,ASSLNRVEVTQY
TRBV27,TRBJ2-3,ASSDRPTGLWY
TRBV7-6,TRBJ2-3,ASSLVSGQLGTDTQY
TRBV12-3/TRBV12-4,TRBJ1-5,ASSLGRVDQPQH
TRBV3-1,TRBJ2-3,ASSLHGDTQY
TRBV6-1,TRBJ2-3,ASSEVRSLTDTQY
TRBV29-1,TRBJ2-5,SVGGRQETQY
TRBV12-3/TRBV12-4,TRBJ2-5,ASSWGETQY